Here is one T cell receptor (beta chain) with its context. TEMRA cells were enriched by FACS, while CD8+ and CD4+ T cells were obtained through a negative isolation that was performed magnetically. The sample is drawn from a study of CD8 T cells in Susac syndrome. With random hexamers, 0.5 to 1 ug RNA was reverse transcribed. Amplification of TCR beta CDR3 was carried out by immunoSEQ multiplex PCR, which covered 54 Vbeta and 13 Jbeta segments. TCRdb re-called the immunoSEQ multiplex PCR reads through MiXCR, storing one row per CDR3 protein. The table has hundreds of thousands of distinct CDR3 sequences, 95% to 97% seen once; the top ten hold approximately 0.1%. CDR3 length: 15 residues. V shed 5 bases, J shed 5 bases, and the junction held 7 bases outside the gene matches. CDR1 and CDR2 from the germline V gene are LNHDA and SQIVND (reference sequence).

This sequence originates from a human donor with Susac syndrome. The chain employs TRBV19 and TRBJ2-5; 11 positions agree with TRBD1. Sequencing was done on a sample of CD4+ T cells from PBMCs. The CDR3 sequence is CASSSRTGGAETQYF. In DNA, the CDR3 is TGTGCCAGTAGTTCCAGGACAGGGGGCGCGGAGACCCAGTACTTC.